This TCR beta chain emerged from a study of human T cells and chemical hapten exposure (dated by TCRdb to the early 2020s). The study in broad terms: For sensitization, 2% DPC in acetone was applied to a 2 cm by 2 cm area of upper inner arm skin. Libraries were pooled for sequencing, and variation in per-sample TCR yields was attributed mainly to small differences in library volumes within the pool. Twenty-nine alopecia patients gave blood for TCR sequencing at one to four time points (pre-sensitization, 2, 6 and 24 weeks). Throughout the study period of roughly 24 weeks, patients also received therapeutic DPC doses to the scalp every week. Blood samples were taken from patients before sensitization (week 0) and at 2, 6 and about 24 weeks after DPC sensitization. Most of the patients in the cohort were female, and the cohort covered alopecia areata with under or over 50% scalp involvement, alopecia totalis and alopecia universalis. In alopecia patients, the study followed how the peripheral blood TCR repertoire changed in vivo over primary and secondary sensitization to diphenylcyclopropenone (DPC), a hapten. Patch testing was done on the upper back using Finn chambers containing 0.01% DPC, and results were scored after 6 days according to International Contact Dermatitis Research Group standards. The full study reports these points: DPC sensitization did not change the number of TCRs with a frequency above 1 in 1000, and there was no evidence of changes in global repertoire structure. After repeated subsampling, changes were observed in the strength of the expansion versus patch-test correlation and in the threshold at which the correlation became significant. Significantly more large CDR3 similarity clusters were formed by expanded TCRs than by pre-sensitization or healthy control sets, consistent with antigen-driven responses. Patch test score correlated positively with the number of PT1 expanded TCRs, reaching significance at thresholds 8, 16 and 32 but not at 4. Because all patients had alopecia, a presumed autoimmune disease, the immune response of the patients might differ from that of healthy individuals.

The method was RACE. The data were produced on a NextSeq 500. Library preparation attached unique molecular identifiers to individual cDNA molecules for quantitative, reproducible TCR counting. Each blood RNA sample was used to sequence both TCR alpha and TCR beta chains. For the original study's pipeline: Samples had a median of approximately 93,000 TCRs, with a range from 23,224 to 690,600. V, J and CDR3 annotation of the TCR reads was carried out using the Decombinator software suite. To make PS versus PT1 abundance plots, every sample was subsampled to the same number of TCRs (28,000). TCRs were defined as expanded if absent before sensitization and observed at least eight times at the 2-week time point. The public reads were quality trimmed at Q25 with fastp and then assembled into clones with MiXCR by TCRdb, keeping productive beta chains. Rows are unified per CDR3 protein, each entry keeping the most common DNA and genes. TCRdb assigned the V and J calls; the authors' analysis was not used. A total of approximately 90,000 distinct CDR3 sequences appear in this sample, 8.5% of them only once. Clones ranked in the top ten supply 2.6% of the sample.

Remarks on this clonotype: The target of this receptor is not known. One base away there is no much larger clone; base qualities are not given.

What the time point label conveys for this sample: pre-sensitization, week 0. What the treatment or condition label conveys for this sample: therapeutic diphenylcyclopropenone sensitization with weekly scalp DPC. Blood at each patch-test visit was drawn before the patch test was applied. Eligible patients were aged 18 to 70, diagnosed with alopecia, deemed suitable for DPC therapy, and excluded if pregnant. Unfractionated whole blood was collected in Tempus Blood RNA tubes, and total RNA was extracted from that blood. The germline V and J ends show losses of 6 bases and 3 bases respectively, and no gene match explains 11 bases of the junction. Taken from the germline V gene, the CDR1 and CDR2 loops are MNHEY and SVGEGT. The CDR3 measures 16 amino acids from cysteine to phenylalanine. Here the CDR3 DNA is all that survives: 48 bases in frame from base 1.

The rearrangement combines TRBV6-2 or TRBV6-3 with TRBJ2-7; 10 of the junction bases match TRBD1. The source was whole blood, collected in connection with sensitization to the hapten diphenylcyclopropenone (DPC). This sequence originates from a man aged 35 to 55 with alopecia areata. Some clones in this sample may be carry-over from other donors' samples. The nucleotides read TGTGCCAGCAGAACCCACCGGACAGGGGGGGGCTACGAGCAGTACTTC. Translation gives CASRTHRTGGGYEQYF.